The 5 T cell receptor beta chains presented below share a single source sample, sequenced in a study of OX40 agonist ivuxolimab in advanced cancers. Data came from immunoSEQ multiplex PCR; TCRdb stores just in-frame clones and leaves some out. The table records roughly 71,000 clones, 70% to 80% of them present only once. The sequenced sample was CD4+ or CD8+ T cells sorted from blood, obtained in a trial of the OX40 agonist ivuxolimab. The receptors derive from an adult with an advanced solid tumor such as melanoma, head and neck, liver or kidney cancer.

The rearrangement links TRBV6-1 to TRBJ2-3; no clear D. This CDR3 spans 13 amino acids. Trimming stripped 3 bases from V and 5 bases from J, with 9 bases between. Looked up from germline, CDR1 is MNHNS and CDR2 is SASEGT. In DNA form, the CDR3 reads TGTGCCAGCAGTGATCCCAGTAAAGATACGCAGTATTTT. It codes for CASSDPSKDTQYF.

The J gene is TRBJ1-1, the V gene TRBV30, with 9 bases aligning to TRBD1. The trim removed 1 base at V and 5 bases at J, leaving 2 bases unmatched. The CDR3 length is 13 residues. Looked up from germline, CDR1 is GTSNPN and CDR2 is SVGIG (reference sequence). In DNA, the CDR3 is TGTGCCTGGAGTGGGGACAGGGTAACTGAAGCTTTCTTT. This gives the protein CAWSGDRVTEAFF.

The CDR3 sequence: CASREGTSNEQFF. The CDR3 DNA reads as TGCGCCAGCAGGGAGGGTACCAGCAATGAGCAGTTCTTC. The rearrangement links TRBV5-1 to TRBJ2-1, with a possible D match to TRBD2 (6 bases). This CDR3 has 13 amino acids. V was clipped by 5 bases and J by 6 bases, with 12 bases between them. The V gene's germline CDR1 is SGHRS and CDR2 YFSETQ.

This clone showed up just once. The V gene is TRBV10-2, the J gene TRBJ2-1; TRBD2 might be the D (6 bases). Germline CDR1 is WSHSY and CDR2 is SAAADI. V was trimmed by 1 base and J by 1 base, leaving 11 bases between them. The CDR3 loop spans 16 amino acids. CDR3 amino acids: CASSEWGERSYNEQFF. CDR3 nucleotides: TGCGCCAGCAGTGAGTGGGGGGAAAGATCCTACAATGAGCAGTTCTTC.

This chain links TRBV13 with TRBJ2-1, with unresolved D. V gave up 0 bases and J gave up 0 bases, with 6 bases separating them. Germline V gene data show CDR1 as PRHDT and CDR2 as FYEKMQ (reference sequence). The length of the CDR3 is 15 residues. Here the CDR3 DNA reads TGTGCCAGCAGCTTAGGGGGAAACTCCTACAATGAGCAGTTCTTC. Protein product: CASSLGGNSYNEQFF.